Following are 25 T cell receptor beta chains from one sample sequenced in a study of CD8+CD57+ T cells in acquired aplastic anemia (dated by TCRdb to 2016 to 2019). Flow cytometry had shown CD8+CD57+ cell expansion in the patients selected for sequencing. Sequenced using an Illumina HiSeq 2000. TCR beta VDJ combination and CDR3 sequence profiling used genomic DNA as the template. TCRdb passed the public sequencing reads through fastp at Q25 and MiXCR, retaining productive beta sequences. Every entry covers one CDR3 protein and lists the most common genes and DNA from its rows. Across this sample there are around 150,000 distinct CDR3 sequences, with less than 60% seen only once. Of the sample, approximately 3% is held by the ten largest clones. Sequenced: sorted CD4+, CD8+, or CD8+CD57+ T cells (not recorded which) from PBMCs. The receptors come from a human donor with aplastic anemia.

This clonotype was recorded at least ten times. The chain joins TRBV20-1 to TRBJ2-7; D may be TRBD1 (5 bases). The CDR3 is 12 residues long. V was cut by 7 bases and J by 5 bases, with 15 bases left in between. Germline V lookup: CDR1 DFQATT, CDR2 SNEGSKA (reference sequence). This CDR3 is CSVGQGGDEQYF. Written as DNA, the CDR3 is TGCAGTGTTGGGCAGGGCGGCGACGAGCAGTACTTC.

This clonotype was seen repeatedly, ten times or more. V usage is TRBV19 and J usage is TRBJ1-2; 12 bases fit TRBD1. Germline V gene lookup returns CDR1 LNHDA and CDR2 SQIVND (reference sequence). The length of the CDR3 is 15 residues. Trimming took 10 bases from V and 8 from J; bases not matched to a gene: 14. Here the CDR3 DNA reads TGTGCCACCATATCCCCGGGACAGGGGGCAAAGGGCTACACCTTC. Residues: CATISPGQGAKGYTF.

The chain carries TRBV6-1 and TRBJ2-1, with 7 bases identical to TRBD2. CDR3 length equals 15 residues. The V gene end was trimmed by 6 bases and the J gene end by 6 bases; junction bases not matched to a gene: 11. Germline CDR1 MNHNS, CDR2 SASEGT. The DNA for the CDR3 is TGTGCCAGCAGGCAGGGACTACGCGAAGGCAATGAGCAGTTCTTC. Its translation is CASRQGLREGNEQFF.

This clonotype was counted many times. The rearrangement uses TRBV6-2 or TRBV6-3 and TRBJ1-1; D gene ambiguous. The CDR3 runs 14 residues. V lost 5 bases and J 4 bases, leaving 14 bases between the germline ends. Germline CDR1 and CDR2: MNHEY and SVGEGT. The CDR3 protein is CASSPQGSGTEAFF. DNA for the CDR3: TGTGCCAGCAGTCCCCAAGGGTCGGGCACTGAAGCTTTCTTT.

This clonotype has a count of ten or more. This chain joins TRBV6-2 or TRBV6-3 and TRBJ2-1; a weak D match, TRBD2 (6 bases). Germline-derived CDR1 and CDR2 are MNHEY and SVGEGT. V was shortened by 6 bases and J by 0 bases, with 9 bases between the two germline ends. The length of the CDR3 is 14 residues. The CDR3 DNA is TGTGCCAGCAGATGGGACTCCTCCTACAATGAGCAGTTCTTC. Encoded protein: CASRWDSSYNEQFF.

The chain has TRBV7-2 and TRBJ1-1, with D perhaps matching TRBD1 (5 bases). Germline V gives CDR1 SGHTA, CDR2 FQGNSA. This CDR3 comprises 13 residues. V lost 1 base and J 8 bases, leaving 11 bases between the germline ends. This CDR3 reads CASSLVGGVEAFF. The CDR3 DNA follows: TGTGCCAGCAGCTTAGTAGGAGGGGTCGAAGCTTTCTTT.

The V and J genes are TRBV19 and TRBJ2-2, with 7 positions matching TRBD2. Germline-derived CDR1 and CDR2 are LNHDA and SQIVND (reference sequence). This CDR3 has 18 residues. Unmatched junction bases numbered 10, after V lost 2 bases and J lost 1 base. CDR3 region: CASSIYPLANVNTGELFF. The CDR3 DNA reads TGTGCCAGTAGTATATACCCACTAGCGAACGTGAACACCGGGGAGCTGTTTTTT.

The chain carries TRBV25-1 and TRBJ2-3; D is unclear. The V gene's germline CDR1 is MGHDK and CDR2 SYGVNS. Trimming cost V 3 bases and J 3 bases, with 13 bases left between them. This CDR3 is 15 amino acids long. DNA for the CDR3: TGTGCCAGCAGTGATCGTGCGACGGTTACAGATACGCAGTATTTT. Its protein product is CASSDRATVTDTQYF.

To note about this clonotype: A read error is possible here, since a much larger clone lies one base away. The chain couples TRBV5-4 to TRBJ1-1, with unresolved D. The CDR3 extends over 14 amino acids. With 4 bases removed from V and 4 bases from J, the gap between germline ends came to 14 bases. The germline CDR1 and CDR2 sequences are SGHNT and YYREEE (reference sequence). CDR3 in DNA: TGTGCCAGCAGCCCGCGGGGAAGACTCACTGAAGCTTTCTTT. Residues: CASSPRGRLTEAFF.

As DNA, the CDR3 is TGCAGTGCTAGAGACCGACCGGGGGGCGGCTCACCCCTCCACTTT. Residues: CSARDRPGGGSPLHF. This chain links TRBV20-1 with TRBJ1-6; a weak D match, TRBD1 (6 bases). The CDR3 has 15 amino acids. The ends were cut back, 0 bases at V and 10 bases at J, with 16 bases in the middle. Germline values: CDR1 DFQATT, CDR2 SNEGSKA (reference sequence).

This clonotype has ten or more counts. This chain uses TRBV2 with TRBJ2-1, with 15 positions matching TRBD2. Germline V gene lookup returns CDR1 SNHLY and CDR2 FYNNEI. This CDR3 has 16 amino acids. The junction had 3 bases not matched to a gene; V was cut back by 8 bases and J by 1 base. This CDR3 is CASGTSGRKSYNEQFF. CDR3 nucleotides: TGTGCCAGCGGGACTAGCGGGAGGAAATCCTACAATGAGCAGTTCTTC.

The CDR3 sequence: CAWNPGQYNSPLHF. The CDR3 DNA reads TGTGCCTGGAATCCGGGACAGTATAATTCACCCCTCCACTTT. This rearrangement joins TRBV30 to TRBJ1-6; 7 bases match TRBD1. J lost 4 bases, V lost 4 bases, and 4 bases had no gene match. CDR3 length: 14 amino acids. CDR1 and CDR2 from the germline V gene are GTSNPN and SVGIG (reference sequence).

The chain employs TRBV2 and TRBJ1-1; no clear D gene. The CDR3 length is 10 residues. Germline assignment: CDR1 SNHLY and CDR2 FYNNEI. V dropped 10 bases and J dropped 6 bases, with 9 bases sitting between them. CDR3 in DNA: TGTGCCACCCGAGCCCCTGAAGCTTTCTTT. Its protein product is CATRAPEAFF.

This rearrangement joins TRBV30 to TRBJ1-5; D is perhaps TRBD1 (6 bases). Germline CDR1 reads GTSNPN; CDR2 reads SVGIG (reference sequence). This CDR3 is 13 amino acids long. Trimming pared 3 bases from V and 6 bases from J, leaving 12 bases between. CDR3 amino acids: CAWRQGLSQPQHF. The CDR3 nucleotides read TGTGCCTGGAGACAGGGACTAAGTCAGCCCCAGCATTTT.

This chain links TRBV9 with TRBJ2-1, with 8 bases that match TRBD2. Germline lookup yields CDR1 SGDLS and CDR2 YYNGEE. The length of the CDR3 is 12 residues. V lost 7 bases, J lost 7 bases, and 4 bases stayed unmatched. The CDR3 DNA reads TGTGCCAGCCGGGGGGGCCTGAATGAGCAGTTCTTC. This encodes CASRGGLNEQFF.

This clonotype has at least ten counts. The gene calls are TRBV5-1 and TRBJ2-2, with D possibly called TRBD1 or TRBD2 (5 bases each). The CDR3 has 15 amino acids. Germline V gives CDR1 SGHRS, CDR2 YFSETQ. Trimming stripped 4 bases from V and 1 base from J, with 11 bases between. The CDR3 sequence: CASSRSGQNTGELFF. In nucleotides, the CDR3 is TGCGCCAGCAGCCGAAGCGGACAGAACACCGGGGAGCTGTTTTTT.

This clonotype was detected once. The V gene is TRBV20-1, the J gene TRBJ2-7; TRBD2 matches at 7 bases. Per the germline V gene, CDR1 is DFQATT and CDR2 is SNEGSKA (reference sequence). V trimming: 5 bases; J trimming: 2 bases; junction bases outside the gene matches: 9. The CDR3 covers 14 residues. CDR3 loop: CSARSGKGTYEQYF. CDR3 sequence (DNA): TGCAGTGCTCGAAGCGGGAAAGGGACCTACGAGCAGTACTTC.

This rearrangement joins TRBV29-1 to TRBJ2-3, with D possibly TRBD1 on 5 matching bases. The CDR3 has 15 amino acids. Germline V gives CDR1 SQVTM, CDR2 ANQGSEA. Trimming pared 0 bases from V and 1 base from J, leaving 11 bases between. CDR3 residues: CSVEDSGRGTDTQYF. CDR3 nucleotide sequence: TGCAGCGTTGAAGATTCGGGCAGGGGCACAGATACGCAGTATTTT.

Many counts were recorded for this clonotype. V usage is TRBV20-1 and J usage is TRBJ1-1, with D unclear. The CDR3 length is 15 residues. V lost 0 bases and J 2 bases, leaving 13 bases between the germline ends. Germline loops: CDR1 DFQATT, CDR2 SNEGSKA (reference sequence). The CDR3 DNA follows: TGCAGTGCTAGAGATCTGAATTGGCTAAACACTGAAGCTTTCTTT. Translating gives CSARDLNWLNTEAFF.

The chain carries TRBV10-3 and TRBJ2-2; TRBD2 matches at 9 bases. V gave up 10 bases and J gave up 12 bases; unmatched junction bases: 15. Germline CDR1 and CDR2: ENHRY and SYGVKD. The CDR3 runs to 14 residues. The CDR3 is CATPGGRAGEKLFF. The CDR3 DNA reads TGTGCCACCCCGGGCGGGAGGGCCGGGGAGAAGCTGTTTTTT.

The chain couples TRBV12-3 or TRBV12-4 to TRBJ2-3; 9 bases map to TRBD2. J was trimmed by 3 bases and V by 6 bases; bases with no gene match: 16. There are 18 residues in the CDR3. The CDR3 DNA reads as TGTGCCAGCAGACGACAGGGAATGCGCGGGAGGGCGACAGATACGCAGTATTTT. Translated, it gives CASRRQGMRGRATDTQYF.

This clonotype was seen at least ten times. This chain uses TRBV24-1 with TRBJ2-2; 8 bases agree with TRBD1. Germline CDR1 KGHDR, CDR2 SFDVKD. CDR3 length: 17 residues. The V gene end was trimmed by 12 bases and the J gene end by 3 bases; junction bases not matched to a gene: 17. CDR3 DNA sequence: TGTGCCCGACAAGAGACAGGGGTTGAGGCGGACACCGGGGAGCTGTTTTTT. This gives the protein CARQETGVEADTGELFF.

The chain has TRBV29-1 and TRBJ1-1; 8 positions agree with TRBD1. The CDR3 has 12 amino acids. Unmatched junction bases numbered 4, after V lost 6 bases and J lost 4 bases. CDR1 SQVTM and CDR2 ANQGSEA come from the germline V gene. Here the CDR3 DNA reads TGCAGCGTAGCAGACAGGGGCACTGAAGCTTTCTTT. Amino acids: CSVADRGTEAFF.

This rearrangement joins TRBV28 to TRBJ1-1, with D possibly matching TRBD1 (6 bases). CDR1 MDHEN and CDR2 SYDVKM come from the germline V gene. Trimming removed 8 bases at V and 7 bases at J, with 20 bases between. The CDR3 loop spans 14 amino acids. Written as DNA, the CDR3 is TGTGCCAGCCGCTTCCCGGGGACAACGGGTGAAGCTTTCTTT. Its protein is CASRFPGTTGEAFF.

This clonotype was picked up one time. V usage is TRBV24-1 and J usage is TRBJ2-1; D unclear. The length of the CDR3 is 15 residues. Looked up from germline, CDR1 is KGHDR and CDR2 is SFDVKD. V lost 4 bases and J 4 bases, leaving 13 bases between the germline ends. Here the CDR3 DNA reads TGTGCCACCAGTGACCCGAAATTACAGTACAATGAGCAGTTCTTC. Translation gives CATSDPKLQYNEQFF.